This TCR beta chain was sequenced in a study of identifying expanded T cells in peripheral blood. Some clones are missing from TCRdb's copy, which holds only in-frame ones; the method was immunoSEQ multiplex PCR. This table holds about 100,000 clones, about 87% found once. The CDR3 consists of 19 residues. Germline V gene sequence: CDR1 SGHNT, CDR2 YYREEE (reference sequence). The J segment lost 1 base and the V segment lost 3 bases, leaving 15 bases of the junction unmatched. The sample taken for sequencing was blood. The clonotype was recovered from a person aged 18 to 70 in good health. The chain uses TRBV5-4 and TRBJ2-2; 7 nucleotides line up with TRBD1. This CDR3 reads CASSWSATGYNRNTGELFF. The CDR3 DNA follows: TGTGCCAGCAGCTGGAGCGCGACAGGGTATAATCGGAACACCGGGGAGCTGTTTTTT.